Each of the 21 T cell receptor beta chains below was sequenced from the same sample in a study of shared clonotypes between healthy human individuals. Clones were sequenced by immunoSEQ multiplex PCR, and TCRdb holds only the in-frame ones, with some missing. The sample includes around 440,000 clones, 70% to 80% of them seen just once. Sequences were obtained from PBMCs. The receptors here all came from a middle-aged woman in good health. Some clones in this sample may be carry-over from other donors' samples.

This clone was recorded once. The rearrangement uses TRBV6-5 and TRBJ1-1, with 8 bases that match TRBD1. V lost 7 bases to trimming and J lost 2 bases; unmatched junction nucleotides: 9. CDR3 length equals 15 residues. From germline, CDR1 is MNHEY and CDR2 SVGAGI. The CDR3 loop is CASTHPGQDNTEAFF. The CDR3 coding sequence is TGTGCCAGCACCCACCCGGGACAGGACAACACTGAAGCTTTCTTT.

CDR3 protein: CASSNRDPPYEQYF. Here the CDR3 DNA reads TGTGCCAGCAGCAACCGGGACCCGCCCTACGAGCAGTACTTC. The genes are TRBV11-2 and TRBJ2-7; D tentatively fits TRBD1 or TRBD2 (5 bases each). CDR1 is SGHAT, CDR2 FQNNGV, per germline. The V gene lost 5 bases and the J gene lost 2 bases, with 13 bases spanning the gap. The CDR3 has 14 residues.

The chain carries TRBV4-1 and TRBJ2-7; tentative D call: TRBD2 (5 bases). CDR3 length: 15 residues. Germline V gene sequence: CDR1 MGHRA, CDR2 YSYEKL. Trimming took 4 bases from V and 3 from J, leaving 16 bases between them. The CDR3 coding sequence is TGCGCCAGCAGCCGGAACCACCTCGGGGACTACGAGCAGTACTTC. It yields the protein CASSRNHLGDYEQYF.

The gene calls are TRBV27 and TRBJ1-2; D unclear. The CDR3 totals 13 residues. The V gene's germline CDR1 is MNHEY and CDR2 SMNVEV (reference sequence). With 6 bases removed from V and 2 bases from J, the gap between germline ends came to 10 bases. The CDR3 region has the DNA TGTGCCAGCAGCCCAACACGGAACTATGGCTACACCTTC. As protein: CASSPTRNYGYTF.

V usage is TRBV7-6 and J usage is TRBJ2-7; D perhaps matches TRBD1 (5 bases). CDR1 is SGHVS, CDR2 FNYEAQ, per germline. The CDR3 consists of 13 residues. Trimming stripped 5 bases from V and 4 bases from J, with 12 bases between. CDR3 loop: CASSLTTAYEQYF. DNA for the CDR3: TGTGCCAGCAGCCTCACGACAGCGTACGAGCAGTACTTC.

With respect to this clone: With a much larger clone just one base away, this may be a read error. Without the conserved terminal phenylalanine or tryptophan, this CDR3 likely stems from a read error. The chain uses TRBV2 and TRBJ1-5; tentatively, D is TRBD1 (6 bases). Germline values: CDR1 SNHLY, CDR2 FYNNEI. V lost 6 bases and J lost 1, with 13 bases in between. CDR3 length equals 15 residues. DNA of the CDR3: TGTGCCAGCAGGGACAGCTCCCTCAGCAATCAGCCCCAGCATCTT. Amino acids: CASRDSSLSNQPQHL.

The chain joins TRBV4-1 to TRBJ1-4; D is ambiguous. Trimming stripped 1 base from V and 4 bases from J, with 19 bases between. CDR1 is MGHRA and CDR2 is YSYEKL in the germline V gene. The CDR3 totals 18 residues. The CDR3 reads CASSQGAFSVGLNEKLFF. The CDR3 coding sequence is TGCGCCAGCAGCCAAGGAGCTTTCTCGGTCGGACTTAATGAAAAACTGTTTTTT.

CDR3 sequence: CASSLSPGVTGMGYEQYF. In nucleotides, the CDR3 is TGTGCCAGCAGTTTATCCCCCGGGGTGACAGGGATGGGCTACGAGCAGTACTTC. The chain combines TRBV28 with TRBJ2-7; TRBD1 aligns across 7 bases. With V trimmed by 1 base and J by 3 bases, 15 bases remained unmatched. The CDR3 sequence is 18 residues long. Looked up from germline, CDR1 is MDHEN and CDR2 is SYDVKM.

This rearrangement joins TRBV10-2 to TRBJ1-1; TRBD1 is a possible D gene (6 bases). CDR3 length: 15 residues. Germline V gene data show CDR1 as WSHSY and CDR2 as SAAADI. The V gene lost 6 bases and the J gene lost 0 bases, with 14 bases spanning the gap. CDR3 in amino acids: CASRAGGGMNTEAFF. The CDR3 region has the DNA TGCGCCAGCAGGGCTGGGGGGGGCATGAACACTGAAGCTTTCTTT.

In nucleotides, the CDR3 is TGTGCCAGCAGTTCACGCAGGACAGGGGGGTATACCGGGGAGCTGTTTTTT. Its translation is CASSSRRTGGYTGELFF. This chain links TRBV27 with TRBJ2-2, with 10 bases identical to TRBD1. The V gene end was trimmed by 4 bases and the J gene end by 5 bases; junction bases not matched to a gene: 10. The germline CDR1 and CDR2 sequences are MNHEY and SMNVEV (reference sequence). CDR3 length equals 17 residues.

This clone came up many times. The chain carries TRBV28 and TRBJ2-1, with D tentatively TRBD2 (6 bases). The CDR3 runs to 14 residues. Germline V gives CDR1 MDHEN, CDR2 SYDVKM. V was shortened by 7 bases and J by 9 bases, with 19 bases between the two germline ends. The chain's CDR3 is CASTLGEDIGEQFF. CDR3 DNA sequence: TGTGCCAGCACCTTGGGGGAGGACATAGGTGAGCAGTTCTTC.

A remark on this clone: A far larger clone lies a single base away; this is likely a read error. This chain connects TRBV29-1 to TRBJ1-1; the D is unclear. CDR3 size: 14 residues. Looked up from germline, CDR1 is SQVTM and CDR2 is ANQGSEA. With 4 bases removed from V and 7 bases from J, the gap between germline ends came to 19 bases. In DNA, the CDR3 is TGCAGCGTTGTCCCAACCCGGGGTGGGATTGAAGCTTTCTTT. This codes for CSVVPTRGGIEAFF.

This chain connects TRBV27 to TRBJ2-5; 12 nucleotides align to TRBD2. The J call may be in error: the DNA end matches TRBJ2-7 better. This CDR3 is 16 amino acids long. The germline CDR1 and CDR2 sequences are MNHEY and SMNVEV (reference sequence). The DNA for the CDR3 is TGTGCCAGCAGTTTCCTAGCGGGAGGGGGACCCTACGAGCAGTACTTC. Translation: CASSFLAGGGPYEQYF.

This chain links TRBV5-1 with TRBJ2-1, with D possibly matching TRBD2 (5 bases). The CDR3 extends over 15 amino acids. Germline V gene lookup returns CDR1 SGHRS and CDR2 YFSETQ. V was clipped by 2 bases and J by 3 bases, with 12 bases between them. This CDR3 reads CASSFTSRVYNEQFF. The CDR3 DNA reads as TGCGCCAGCAGCTTCACTAGTCGAGTCTACAATGAGCAGTTCTTC.

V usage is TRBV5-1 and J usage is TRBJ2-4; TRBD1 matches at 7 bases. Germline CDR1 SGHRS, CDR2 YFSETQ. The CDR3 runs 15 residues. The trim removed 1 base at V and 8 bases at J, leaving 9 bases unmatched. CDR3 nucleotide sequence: TGCGCCAGCAGCTTGACGGACAGGAAAATAGACATTCAGTACTTC. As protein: CASSLTDRKIDIQYF.

CDR3 protein: CSVVFTGETQYF. In nucleotides, the CDR3 is TGCAGCGTTGTCTTTACGGGAGAGACCCAGTACTTC. V gene TRBV29-1 combines with J gene TRBJ2-5, with D uncertain. The CDR3 has 12 amino acids. Germline assignment: CDR1 SQVTM and CDR2 ANQGSEA. The V end was cut by 4 bases, the J end by 4 bases, with 10 bases between.

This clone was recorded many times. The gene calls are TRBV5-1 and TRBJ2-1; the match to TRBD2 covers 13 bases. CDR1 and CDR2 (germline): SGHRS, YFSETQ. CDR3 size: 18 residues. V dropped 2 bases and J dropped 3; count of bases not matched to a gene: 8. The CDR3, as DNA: TGCGCCAGCAGCTTCCGGACTAGCGGGAGTAGCGGCTACAATGAGCAGTTCTTC. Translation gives CASSFRTSGSSGYNEQFF.

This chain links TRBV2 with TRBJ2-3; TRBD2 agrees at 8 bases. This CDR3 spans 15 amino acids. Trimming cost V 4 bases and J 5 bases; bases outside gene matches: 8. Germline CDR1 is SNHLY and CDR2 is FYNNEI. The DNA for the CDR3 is TGTGCCAGCAGTGTCGATAGCGGGACAAAAGATACGCAGTATTTT. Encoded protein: CASSVDSGTKDTQYF. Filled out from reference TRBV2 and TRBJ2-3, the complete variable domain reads EPEVTQTPSHQVTQMGQEVILRCVPISNHLYFYWYRQILGQKVEFLVSFYNNEISEKSEIFDDQFSVERPDGSNFTLKIRSTKLEDSAMYFCASSVDSGTKDTQYFGPGTRLTVL.

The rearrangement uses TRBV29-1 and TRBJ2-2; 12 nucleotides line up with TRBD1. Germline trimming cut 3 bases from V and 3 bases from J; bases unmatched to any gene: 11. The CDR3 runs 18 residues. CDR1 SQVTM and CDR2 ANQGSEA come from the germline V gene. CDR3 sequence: CSVEFSGTGGLDTGELFF. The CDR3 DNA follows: TGCAGCGTTGAGTTTTCGGGGACAGGGGGCTTGGACACCGGGGAGCTGTTTTTT.

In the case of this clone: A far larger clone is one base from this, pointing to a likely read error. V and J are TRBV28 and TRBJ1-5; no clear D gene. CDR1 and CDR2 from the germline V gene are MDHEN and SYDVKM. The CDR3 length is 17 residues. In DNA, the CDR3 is TGTGCCAGCAGTTTCAACGAGGAGACGATTAGCAATCATCCCCAGCATTTT. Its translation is CASSFNEETISNHPQHF.

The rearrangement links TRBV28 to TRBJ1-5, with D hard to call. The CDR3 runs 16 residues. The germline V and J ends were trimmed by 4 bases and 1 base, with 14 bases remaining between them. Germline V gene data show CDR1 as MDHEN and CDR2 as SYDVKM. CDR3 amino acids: CASSSNRAESNQPQHF. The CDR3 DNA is TGTGCCAGCAGTTCAAACCGGGCAGAAAGCAATCAGCCCCAGCATTTT. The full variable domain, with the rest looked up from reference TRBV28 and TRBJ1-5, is DVKVTQSSRYLVKRTGEKVFLECVQDMDHENMFWYRQDPGLGLRLIYFSYDVKMKEKGDIPEGYSVSREKKERFSLILESASTNQTSMYLCASSSNRAESNQPQHFGDGTRLSIL.